Listed below are T cell receptor beta chains from one sample, sequenced in a study of cytomegalovirus exposure and HLA in healthy donors. Data came from immunoSEQ multiplex PCR; TCRdb stores just in-frame clones and leaves some out. The sample table includes around 55,000 clones. Sequenced: PBMCs. Receptors were obtained from a man aged 50-60 years in good health and CMV-seropositive. Both conserved end residues are trimmed from each CDR3. The D gene is left open where the match is weak.

J gene: TRBJ2-7; V gene: TRBV7-9; D gene: TRBD1; CDR3 length: 10; CDR3 protein: ASSRQGYEQY
J gene: TRBJ1-2; V gene: TRBV5-6; D gene: TRBD1; CDR3 length: 14; CDR3 protein: ASSPQGRLVNYGYT
J gene: TRBJ2-6; V gene: TRBV19; D gene: TRBD1; CDR3 length: 16; CDR3 protein: ASSSRGQGATGANVLT
J gene: TRBJ1-2; V gene: TRBV5-1; D gene: NA; CDR3 length: 11; CDR3 protein: ASSTEGGYGYT
J gene: TRBJ2-1; V gene: TRBV29-1; D gene: NA; CDR3 length: 12; CDR3 protein: SVEGSVSDNEQF
J gene: TRBJ1-2; V gene: TRBV29-1; D gene: NA; CDR3 length: 11; CDR3 protein: SVEEQGPYGYT
J gene: TRBJ1-1; V gene: TRBV7-6; D gene: NA; CDR3 length: 12; CDR3 protein: ASSQGLINTEAF
J gene: TRBJ1-2; V gene: TRBV7-2; D gene: NA; CDR3 length: 10; CDR3 protein: ASSELGYGYT
J gene: TRBJ1-2; V gene: TRBV30; D gene: NA; CDR3 length: 11; CDR3 protein: AWSQPPARART
J gene: TRBJ2-5; V gene: TRBV18; D gene: TRBD2; CDR3 length: 15; CDR3 protein: ASSPRAQLAGGPAQY
J gene: TRBJ2-3; V gene: TRBV5-1; D gene: NA; CDR3 length: 15; CDR3 protein: ASSLVVSGQRTDTQY
J gene: TRBJ2-1; V gene: TRBV10-3; D gene: TRBD1; CDR3 length: 15; CDR3 protein: AISESIGTGASNEQF
J gene: TRBJ1-1; V gene: TRBV6-4; D gene: NA; CDR3 length: 9; CDR3 protein: ATRQNTEAF
J gene: TRBJ2-1; V gene: TRBV30; D gene: NA; CDR3 length: 14; CDR3 protein: AWSGGGRGSDNEQF
J gene: TRBJ1-2; V gene: TRBV30; D gene: NA; CDR3 length: 9; CDR3 protein: AWSVGGGYT
J gene: TRBJ1-6; V gene: TRBV9; D gene: TRBD1; CDR3 length: 13; CDR3 protein: ASSPSGTANSPLH
J gene: TRBJ1-2; V gene: TRBV11-2; D gene: NA; CDR3 length: 11; CDR3 protein: ASSRTGKYGYT
J gene: TRBJ1-2; V gene: TRBV5-1; D gene: NA; CDR3 length: 14; CDR3 protein: ASSHGHLPPNYGYT
J gene: TRBJ1-2; V gene: TRBV29-1; D gene: TRBD1; CDR3 length: 11; CDR3 protein: SVGQGVNYGYT
J gene: TRBJ1-1; V gene: TRBV7-9; D gene: NA; CDR3 length: 14; CDR3 protein: ASSLFSGGSNTEAF
J gene: TRBJ2-7; V gene: TRBV27; D gene: NA; CDR3 length: 11; CDR3 protein: ASSPQFTYEQY
J gene: TRBJ1-3; V gene: TRBV13; D gene: NA; CDR3 length: 13; CDR3 protein: ASSIQGSTGNTIY
J gene: TRBJ2-1; V gene: TRBV30; D gene: NA; CDR3 length: 14; CDR3 protein: AWSGGGRGSYNEQF
J gene: TRBJ1-5; V gene: TRBV5-1; D gene: TRBD1; CDR3 length: 12; CDR3 protein: ASSTGQGGKPQH
J gene: TRBJ2-7; V gene: TRBV18; D gene: TRBD2; CDR3 length: 13; CDR3 protein: ASSLGLAGADEQY
J gene: TRBJ2-3; V gene: TRBV27; D gene: TRBD2; CDR3 length: 15; CDR3 protein: ASKMFWASGSTDTQY
J gene: TRBJ1-2; V gene: TRBV6-6; D gene: TRBD1; CDR3 length: 11; CDR3 protein: ASRLQGGYGYT
J gene: TRBJ2-1; V gene: TRBV30; D gene: NA; CDR3 length: 13; CDR3 protein: AWTPGLSSYNEQF